This TCR beta chain was captured by sequencing in a study of cytomegalovirus exposure and HLA in healthy donors. This clone was seen only a few times. Its specificity is not known. Primers: 60 Vbeta forward and 13 Jbeta reverse. The method was immunoSEQ multiplex PCR; TCRdb's version includes in-frame clones alone and lacks a portion of them. Of 95,000 to 150,000 clones listed, nearly 80% are singletons. V shed 5 bases and J 5 bases; nucleotides not matched to a gene: 4. The CDR3 has 13 residues. CDR1 and CDR2 from the germline V gene are MDHEN and SYDVKM. Study-level findings and limits: The investigators catalogued 150 to 200 TCR beta chains as cytomegalovirus-associated. Across HLA loci, a later analysis found differing TCR association rates, with DRB1 most and HLA-C fewest. Highly shared variants forming one cluster were likely a sequencing artifact. Using the classifier, cytomegalovirus status was reportedly diagnosed with high specificity and sensitivity.

The specimen sequenced was PBMCs. The V call is TRBV28, the J call TRBJ1-2; TRBD1 matches 8 bases. This clonotype was sampled from a woman aged 40-49 years in good health and CMV-seronegative. CDR3 sequence reads: CASSGQGPYGYTF. The CDR3 nucleotides are TGTGCCAGCAGTGGACAGGGACCTTATGGCTACACCTTC.